This TCR beta chain is drawn from a study of patients and donors after allogeneic stem cell transplantation. The V segment lost 1 base and the J segment 4 bases; nucleotides outside the gene matches: 15. The CDR3 contains 19 residues. Germline-derived CDR1 and CDR2 are SGHVS and FQNEAQ. One entry per CDR3 protein results from TCRdb running MiXCR on the RT-PCR reads. Among hundreds of thousands of distinct CDR3 sequences listed, about a sixth were seen once. The clonotype comes from a human donor who was either an allogeneic HSCT recipient or a stem cell or donor lymphocyte infusion donor (not recorded which). It is not recorded whose cells these are; they may come from a transplant donor. The specimen sequenced was blood, either unsorted or a sorted T cell fraction (not recorded which). The chain combines TRBV7-8 with TRBJ1-2, with 10 bases that match TRBD1. CDR3 DNA sequence: TGTGCCAGCAGCTTAGTTAGAGACAGGGGGCGTCGAGACATCTATGGCTACACCTTC. It yields the protein CASSLVRDRGRRDIYGYTF.